This is a list of T cell receptor beta chains from one sample in a study of blood T cell repertoires in COVID-19. Using immunoSEQ multiplex PCR, the repertoire was profiled, and TCRdb retains in-frame clones only, with some absent. The top ten clones hold roughly 13% of a sample with some 140,000 clones, about 83% of them seen once. Sequenced input: peripheral blood. These receptors all come from a human donor in a cohort sampled during active COVID-19. The CDR3 runs from the conserved cysteine through the conserved F or W. Fields, in order: J gene, D gene, clone size, V gene, CDR3 DNA, CDR3 protein. The D gene is left open where the match is weak. The size of a clone is reported for some rows only, either as once, few or many, or as a class for expanded clones.

TRBJ1-5 - - TRBV5-8 TGTGCCAGCAGCTTGACGGGGGGTAGCAATCAGCCCCAGCATTTT CASSLTGGSNQPQHF
TRBJ2-1 TRBD2 - TRBV19 TGTGCCAGTAAACAGGGACTAGCGGGTTCCTACAATGAGCAGTTCTTC CASKQGLAGSYNEQFF
TRBJ1-2 TRBD1 - TRBV5-1 TGCGCCAGCAGCAAAGGGACAGGGGGCATTATTGGTTATGGCTACACCTTC CASSKGTGGIIGYGYTF
TRBJ1-1 - - TRBV6-6 TGTGCCAGCAGTTTCGGACACCGTAACACTGAAGCTTTCTTT CASSFGHRNTEAFF
TRBJ1-5 - - TRBV7-2 TGTGCCAGCAGCTCGGGTGGAGCTAGCAATCAGCCCCAGCATTTT CASSSGGASNQPQHF
TRBJ2-3 TRBD2 - TRBV7-9 TGTGCCAGCAGCTGGCTAGCGGGGACGGGGAATACGCAGTATTTT CASSWLAGTGNTQYF
TRBJ1-2 TRBD1 once TRBV6-5 TGTGCCAGCAGTTACTCGAAGGGACAGTCTAACTATGGCTACACCTTC CASSYSKGQSNYGYTF
TRBJ1-1 - - TRBV5-1 TGCGCCAGCAGCCCCCGGCAGGGAAGCAATGAAGCTTTCTTT CASSPRQGSNEAFF
TRBJ2-7 - - TRBV11-2 TGTGCCAGCAGCTTTGGGACACCCTACGAGCAGTACTTC CASSFGTPYEQYF
TRBJ2-1 TRBD2 - TRBV9 TGTGCCAGCAGCGTAGGGGGCGGGGGCTCCTACAATGAGCAGTTCTTC CASSVGGGGSYNEQFF
TRBJ1-5 - few TRBV19 TGTGCCAGTAGTACCACCTGGGTCCCAGCAGGGAGCAATCAGCCCCAGCATTTT CASSTTWVPAGSNQPQHF
TRBJ1-2 - - TRBV19 TGTGCCAGTAGGCCCGCGGGGGGGGGTAACTATGGCTACACCTTC CASRPAGGGNYGYTF
TRBJ2-2 TRBD1 - TRBV11-3 TGTGCCAGCAGTCCAGGACAGGGGAGGTTTAACACCGGGGAGCTGTTTTTT CASSPGQGRFNTGELFF
TRBJ1-5 TRBD1 - TRBV28 TGTGCCAGCAGAAGGGACAGGGCTCAGCCCCAGCATTTT CASRRDRAQPQHF
TRBJ2-6 TRBD1 - TRBV6-6 TGTGCCTCCGACGGGACAGGGCTTTTCGGGGCCAACGTCCTGACTTTC CASDGTGLFGANVLTF
TRBJ2-1 TRBD2 - TRBV19 TGTGCCAGTAGTACCTTTCGCGGGGGGGCTGGAAATGAGCAGTTCTTC CASSTFRGGAGNEQFF
TRBJ1-4 - - TRBV9 TGTGCCAGCAGCGCCCTAGGGGGGGCAACTAATGAAAAACTGTTTTTT CASSALGGATNEKLFF
TRBJ2-5 TRBD2 - TRBV18 TGTGCCAGCTCACCAAGGACTAGCGGGGGTTTCAGAGAGACCCAGTACTTC CASSPRTSGGFRETQYF
TRBJ2-1 TRBD2 once TRBV6-2/TRBV6-3 TGTGCCAGCAGCCGGACTAGCGGTTACAATGAGCAGTTCTTC CASSRTSGYNEQFF
TRBJ2-7 TRBD2 - TRBV4-2 TGTGCCAGCAGCCAGGCTACTAGCGGGGTGAACTACGAGCAGTACTTC CASSQATSGVNYEQYF
TRBJ2-7 - - TRBV9 TGTGCCAGCAGCGCCACCAGTGGGGGGGCGCAAAACGAGCAGTACTTC CASSATSGGAQNEQYF
TRBJ1-2 - few TRBV27 TGTGCCAGCAGTACGAACGAACCACCAGGGTACGCTGCTGGCTACACCTTC CASSTNEPPGYAAGYTF
TRBJ2-1 TRBD2 - TRBV6-6 TGTGCCAGCAGCCCCTTCGGTAGCGGGGCCGATGAGCAGTTCTTC CASSPFGSGADEQFF
TRBJ1-6 - - TRBV10-2 TGCGCCAGCAGTGGCGGTGATGAGAGATCACCCCTCCACTTT CASSGGDERSPLHF
TRBJ2-7 - once TRBV30 TGTGCCTGGACAGAGAGAGGCTACGAGCAGTACTTC CAWTERGYEQYF
TRBJ1-1 - - TRBV9 TGTGCCAGCAGCGCCGACGGGGTGAACACTGAAGCTTTCTTT CASSADGVNTEAFF
TRBJ2-5 TRBD2 - TRBV6-1 TGTGCCAGCAGTGAGACTAGCGGGGGAGGGGAGACCCAGTACTTC CASSETSGGGETQYF
TRBJ2-2 - - TRBV7-9 TGTGCCAGCCGCCGGGGGTACACCGGGGAGCTGTTTTTT CASRRGYTGELFF
TRBJ2-1 TRBD2 - TRBV7-9 TGTGCCAGCAGCTTGGACGGGGGGGCGAGGGAGCAGTTCTTC CASSLDGGAREQFF
TRBJ2-3 - - TRBV12-3/TRBV12-4 TGTGCCAGCAGACTAGGCAATACGCAGTATTTT CASRLGNTQYF
TRBJ2-1 - - TRBV4-1 TGCGCCAGCAGCCAAGTCCAGGGGTACAATGAGCAGTTCTTC CASSQVQGYNEQFF
TRBJ2-1 TRBD2 - TRBV9 TGTGCCAGCGGAGCTAGCGGAGCGACTTTATACAATGAGCAGTTCTTC CASGASGATLYNEQFF
TRBJ2-3 TRBD2 - TRBV19 TGTGCCAGTAGTAGAGGACTAGTGTCGGTTTCAGATACGCAGTATTTT CASSRGLVSVSDTQYF
TRBJ1-2 TRBD1 few TRBV18 TGTGCCAGCTCACCGGGACAGACTAAAACTAACTATGGCTACACCTTC CASSPGQTKTNYGYTF
TRBJ1-5 TRBD1 - TRBV5-8 TGTGCCAGCAGCAGGGGACAGGGGCTTCCCAACAATCAGCCCCAGCATTTT CASSRGQGLPNNQPQHF
TRBJ2-5 - once TRBV1 TGCACCAGCAGCTCGGGGGAGACCCAGTACTTC CTSSSGETQYF
TRBJ2-1 - - TRBV7-9 TGTGCCAGCAGCTTAAAGAAAGACAGTGAGCAGTTCTTC CASSLKKDSEQFF
TRBJ2-3 TRBD2 - TRBV11-2 TGTGCCAGCAACGACCGGGGGAGGGGCACAGATACGCAGTATTTT CASNDRGRGTDTQYF
TRBJ2-7 TRBD2 - TRBV7-8 TGTGCCAGCAGCCGGTCGGCGGGGGGGCGTGAGCAGTACTTC CASSRSAGGREQYF
TRBJ2-5 - - TRBV9 TGTGCCAGCAGCACACCAGGGGTAGAGACCCAGTACTTC CASSTPGVETQYF
TRBJ2-1 TRBD2 - TRBV19 TGTGCCAGTAGTCCCCTAGCGGGGGACTACAATGAGCAGTTCTTC CASSPLAGDYNEQFF
TRBJ2-7 TRBD1 - TRBV5-8 TGTGCCAGCAGCTCACCGGGACAGGGTTCCTACGAGCAGTACTTC CASSSPGQGSYEQYF
TRBJ1-2 - once TRBV5-1 TGCGCCAGCAGCTTGGGACCATTGGGGCCCATAAGCTACACCTTC CASSLGPLGPISYTF
TRBJ1-4 TRBD1 few TRBV7-9 TGTGCCAGCAGCTTAGGGCCAGGGGGGACTAATGAAAAACTGTTTTTT CASSLGPGGTNEKLFF
TRBJ2-5 - - TRBV6-5 TGTGCCAGCAGTTACGCGGGCCAAGAGACCCAGTACTTC CASSYAGQETQYF
TRBJ2-3 - - TRBV4-2 TGTGCCAGCAGCCAAGATTTGCAGGTTCCCACAGATACGCAGTATTTT CASSQDLQVPTDTQYF